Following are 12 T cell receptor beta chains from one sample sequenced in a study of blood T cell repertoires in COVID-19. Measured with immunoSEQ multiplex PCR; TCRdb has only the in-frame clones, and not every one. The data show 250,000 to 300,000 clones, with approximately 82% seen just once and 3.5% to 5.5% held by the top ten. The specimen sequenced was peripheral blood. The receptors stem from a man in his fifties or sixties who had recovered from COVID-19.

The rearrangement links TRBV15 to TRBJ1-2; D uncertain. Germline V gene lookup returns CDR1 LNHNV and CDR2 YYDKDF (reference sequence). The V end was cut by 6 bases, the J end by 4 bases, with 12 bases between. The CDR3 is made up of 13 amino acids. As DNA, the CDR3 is TGTGCCACCAGTCAACTGGTTTCCTATGGCTACACCTTC. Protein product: CATSQLVSYGYTF. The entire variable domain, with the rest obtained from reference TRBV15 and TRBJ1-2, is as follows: DAMVIQNPRYQVTQFGKPVTLSCSQTLNHNVMYWYQQKSSQAPKLLFHYYDKDFNNEADTPDNFQSRRPNTSFCFLDIRSPGLGDTAMYLCATSQLVSYGYTFGSGTRLTVV.

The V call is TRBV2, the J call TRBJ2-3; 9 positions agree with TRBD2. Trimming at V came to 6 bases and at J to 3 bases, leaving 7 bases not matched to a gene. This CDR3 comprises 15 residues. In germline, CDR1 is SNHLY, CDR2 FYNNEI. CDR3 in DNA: TGTGCCAGCAGGGCTAGCGGGGCCTCAACAGATACGCAGTATTTT. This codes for CASRASGASTDTQYF.

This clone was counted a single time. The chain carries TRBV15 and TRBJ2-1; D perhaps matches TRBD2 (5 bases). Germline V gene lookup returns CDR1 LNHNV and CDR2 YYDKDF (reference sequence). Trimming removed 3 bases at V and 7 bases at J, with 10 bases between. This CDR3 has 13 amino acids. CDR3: CATSSGVPNEQFF. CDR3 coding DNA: TGTGCCACCAGCAGCGGGGTTCCGAATGAGCAGTTCTTC.

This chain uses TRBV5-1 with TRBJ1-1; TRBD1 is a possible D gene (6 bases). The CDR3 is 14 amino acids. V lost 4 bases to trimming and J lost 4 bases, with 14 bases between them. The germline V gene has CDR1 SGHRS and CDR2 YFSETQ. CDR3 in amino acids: CASSRGGRITEAFF. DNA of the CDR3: TGCGCCAGCAGCAGGGGGGGGCGCATCACTGAAGCTTTCTTT.

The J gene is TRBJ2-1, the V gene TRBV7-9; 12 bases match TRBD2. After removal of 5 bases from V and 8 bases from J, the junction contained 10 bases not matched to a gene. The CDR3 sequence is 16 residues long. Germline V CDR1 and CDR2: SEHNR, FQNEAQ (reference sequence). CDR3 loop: CASSRRTSGISDEQFF. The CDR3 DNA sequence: TGTGCCAGCAGCCGCCGGACTAGCGGGATCAGCGATGAGCAGTTCTTC.

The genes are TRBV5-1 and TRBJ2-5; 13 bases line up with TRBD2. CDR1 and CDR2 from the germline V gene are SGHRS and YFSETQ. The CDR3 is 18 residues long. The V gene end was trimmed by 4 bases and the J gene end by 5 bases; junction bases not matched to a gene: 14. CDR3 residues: CASSPRTTSGRARETQYF. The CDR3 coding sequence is TGCGCCAGCAGCCCGCGAACTACTAGCGGGAGGGCACGGGAGACCCAGTACTTC.

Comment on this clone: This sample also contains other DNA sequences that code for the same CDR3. The CDR3 reads CASSLGGGETQYF. DNA of the CDR3: TGCGCCAGCAGCCTGGGAGGTGGAGAGACCCAGTACTTC. J is TRBJ2-5 and V is TRBV5-1, with D possibly TRBD2 on 6 matching bases. Between the trimmed V and J ends, which lost 4 bases and 4 bases, there was a span of 11 bases. The germline CDR1 and CDR2 sequences are SGHRS and YFSETQ. The CDR3 extends over 13 amino acids.

The CDR3, as DNA: TGCGCCAGCAAAGGGGACAGCAATTCACCCCTCCACTTT. Protein product: CASKGDSNSPLHF. The J gene is TRBJ1-6, the V gene TRBV5-1; TRBD1 matches at 7 bases. The germline V gene encodes CDR1 SGHRS and CDR2 YFSETQ. After removal of 6 bases from V and 7 bases from J, the junction contained 4 bases not matched to a gene. The CDR3 extends over 13 amino acids.

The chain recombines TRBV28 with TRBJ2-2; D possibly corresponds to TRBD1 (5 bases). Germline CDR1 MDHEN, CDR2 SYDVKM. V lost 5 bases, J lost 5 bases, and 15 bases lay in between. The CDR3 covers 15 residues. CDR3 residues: CASSKRTLITGELFF. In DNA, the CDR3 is TGTGCCAGCAGTAAAAGGACATTAATTACCGGGGAGCTGTTTTTT.

The CDR3 DNA reads TGTGCCAGCAGCTTAGGTTCCGTTGCGTACAATGAGCAGTTCTTC. Translation gives CASSLGSVAYNEQFF. The chain recombines TRBV11-3 with TRBJ2-1, with unresolved D. CDR3 length: 15 amino acids. Germline V gene data show CDR1 as SGHNT and CDR2 as YENEEA. The ends were cut back, 1 base at V and 4 bases at J, with 11 bases in the middle.

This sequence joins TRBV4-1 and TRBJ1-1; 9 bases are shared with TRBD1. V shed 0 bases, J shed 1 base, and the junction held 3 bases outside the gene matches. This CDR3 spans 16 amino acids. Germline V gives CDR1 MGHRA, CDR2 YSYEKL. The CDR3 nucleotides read TGCGCCAGCAGCCAAGATAACAGGGGGCCGAACACTGAAGCTTTCTTT. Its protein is CASSQDNRGPNTEAFF.

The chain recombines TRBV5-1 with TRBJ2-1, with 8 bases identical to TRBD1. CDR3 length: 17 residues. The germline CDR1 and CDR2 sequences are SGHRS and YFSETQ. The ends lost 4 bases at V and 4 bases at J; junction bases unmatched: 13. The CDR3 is CASSRSGGQGRYNEQFF. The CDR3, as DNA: TGCGCCAGCAGCCGATCGGGCGGACAGGGCAGGTACAATGAGCAGTTCTTC.